This paragraph covers one T cell receptor (beta chain) sequence. Its antigen is still unknown. Per-base qualities were not stored, and no clone one base away is much larger. TCRbeta CDR3 regions were amplified from genomic DNA by means of the immunoSEQ Assay, a bias-controlled multiplex PCR. On the authors' methods: Within the assay, amplification of reference gene primers was used to estimate how many nucleated cells each sample contained. To quantify the absolute abundance of each unique TCRbeta CDR3 rearrangement, sequence reads were collapsed and filtered. For each sample, productive Simpson clonality was calculated as the square root of Simpson's diversity index over productive rearrangements. TCRdb holds this immuneACCESS table with in-frame rearrangements only. Some clones are missing; in checked studies, unresolved V genes explain under half, and the rest has no known cause. V and J calls plus clone size are reproduced from that table; the DNA served to infer D and trimming. A total of 100,000 or so clones appear in this sample, around 87% of them only once. Together, the top ten hold roughly 10% of the sample.

The data belong to a study of blood T cell repertoires in COVID-19 (TCRdb year 2020). Broadly, across the study: Samples covering the acute and convalescent phases of COVID-19 were provided by collaborators in the United States, Italy and Spain. Nearly every sample came with metadata listing a de-identified subject ID, COVID-19 status, age in years and sex. The samples were drawn from two sources: the first 160 participants of the ongoing ImmuneRACE study, and 1,254 subjects contributed by 6 global collaborators. The repertoires were released in a freely available public database intended as a resource for research on the immune response to SARS-CoV-2. Where available, HLA class I and class II types were taken from metadata supplied by the sample provider and were not determined by assay-based typing. Deeply sampled blood TCRbeta repertoires from subjects exposed to, actively infected with, or recovered from COVID-19 were included in the dataset. The material from the prospective study consisted of cDNA or gDNA derived from T cells, B-cell-depleted T cells, or PBMCs. Here is what the overall study found, with its caveats: Clinical and demographic metadata were provided uncurated, with the amount varying by source and participant.

Collaborating institutions collected whole blood in K2EDTA tubes following their own protocols. For TCRbeta analysis, collaborator samples were shipped as frozen whole blood, as isolated PBMCs, or as DNA extracted from either sample type. V is shortened by 3 bases, J by 7 bases, and the region joining them spans 14 bases. From its cysteine to its phenylalanine, the CDR3 spans 14 amino acids. Of all the DNA, just the CDR3 is kept, 42 bases in frame from base 1. Taken from the germline V gene (reference sequence), the CDR1 and CDR2 loops are LNHDA and SQIVND. The source of this sequence is a woman in her 30s with acute or convalescent COVID-19. The sequencing sample was made of peripheral blood. The V gene is TRBV19 and the J gene is TRBJ2-3; a tentative D call is TRBD2 (7 bases match). The nucleotide sequence is given as TGTGCCAGTAGTATCTCCGGGGGGCGTAATACGCAGTATTTT. Translated, this gives CASSISGGRNTQYF.